One sample yielded the 24 T cell receptor beta chains listed below, sequenced in a study of cytotoxic CD8 clonotypes in ibrutinib-treated CLL. Assay: immunoSEQ multiplex PCR; the TCRdb copy retains only in-frame clones and omits some. The table includes approximately 32,000 clones, about 70% detected once. The sequencing used PBMCs, collected before ibrutinib treatment. The receptors originated from a human donor with chronic lymphocytic leukemia.

V gene TRBV11-2 combines with J gene TRBJ1-2; D remains unclear. The CDR3 is made up of 12 amino acids. The germline gives CDR1 SGHAT, CDR2 FQNNGV. V lost 1 base, J lost 8 bases, and 8 bases lay in between. The CDR3 reads CASSLVAAGYTF. The CDR3, as DNA: TGTGCCAGCAGCTTAGTGGCAGCCGGCTACACCTTC.

This clone came up a few times. V and J are TRBV30 and TRBJ2-3; 11 bases agree with TRBD2. In germline, CDR1 is GTSNPN, CDR2 SVGIG (reference sequence). V shed 7 bases and J 4 bases; nucleotides not matched to a gene: 13. The length of the CDR3 is 16 residues. CDR3 protein: CASKPGVAGGADTQYF. The CDR3 region has the DNA TGTGCCTCCAAACCCGGGGTAGCGGGGGGGGCAGATACGCAGTATTTT.

This clone was seen a handful of times. The rearrangement links TRBV6-1 to TRBJ2-7, with 8 bases lining up with TRBD2. The CDR3 contains 14 residues. Germline V gene lookup returns CDR1 MNHNS and CDR2 SASEGT. Trimming cost V 6 bases and J 4 bases; bases outside gene matches: 8. CDR3 DNA sequence: TGTGCCAGCAGCCAAGCGGGAGTGACGTACGAGCAGTACTTC. Translation gives CASSQAGVTYEQYF.

This clone was seen a single time. This sequence joins TRBV20-1 and TRBJ1-2, with no clear D. Germline V lookup: CDR1 DFQATT, CDR2 SNEGSKA (reference sequence). The CDR3 runs 10 residues. CDR3 in amino acids: CRLPDYGYTF. In nucleotides, the CDR3 is TGCAGATTACCTGACTATGGCTACACCTTC.

The V call is TRBV7-9, the J call TRBJ2-5; D is ambiguous. In germline, CDR1 is SEHNR, CDR2 FQNEAQ (reference sequence). The V and J ends lost 2 bases and 5 bases respectively, with 3 bases between them. The length of the CDR3 is 11 residues. The CDR3 protein is CASSLQETQYF. The DNA for the CDR3 is TGTGCCAGCAGCTTACAGGAGACCCAGTACTTC.

The rearrangement links TRBV28 to TRBJ2-7; 8 bases fit TRBD2. There are 13 residues in the CDR3. Germline CDR1 reads MDHEN; CDR2 reads SYDVKM. The J segment lost 7 bases and the V segment lost 7 bases, leaving 9 bases of the junction unmatched. CDR3 residues: CASTSPGGREQYF. CDR3 DNA sequence: TGTGCCAGCACTTCACCGGGGGGGCGAGAGCAGTACTTC.

V usage is TRBV28 and J usage is TRBJ2-7; no reliable D call. V lost 6 bases and J 6 bases, leaving 18 bases between the germline ends. The germline V gene has CDR1 MDHEN and CDR2 SYDVKM. The CDR3 loop spans 14 amino acids. CDR3 region: CASSPPLLSGEQYF. The DNA of the CDR3 is TGTGCCAGCAGCCCACCCCTTCTGTCGGGCGAGCAGTACTTC.

This chain uses TRBV5-1 with TRBJ2-1; 9 positions match TRBD2. This CDR3 spans 15 amino acids. After removal of 3 bases from V and 2 bases from J, the junction contained 3 bases not matched to a gene. The germline V gene encodes CDR1 SGHRS and CDR2 YFSETQ. CDR3 residues: CASSSGLATYNEQFF. In DNA, the CDR3 is TGCGCCAGCAGCTCGGGACTAGCAACCTACAATGAGCAGTTCTTC. Filled out from reference TRBV5-1 and TRBJ2-1, the complete variable domain reads KAGVTQTPRYLIKTRGQQVTLSCSPISGHRSVSWYQQTPGQGLQFLFEYFSETQRNKGNFPGRFSGRQFSNSRSEMNVSTLELGDSALYLCASSSGLATYNEQFFGPGTRLTVL.

The V and J genes are TRBV30 and TRBJ1-4, with TRBD1 as a possible D gene (5 bases). The CDR3 contains 11 residues. Trimming stripped 1 base from V and 14 bases from J, with 11 bases between. Germline loops: CDR1 GTSNPN, CDR2 SVGIG (reference sequence). For the CDR3, the DNA is TGTGCCTGGAGTGAGGGTAGGGACCTGTTTTTT. It yields the protein CAWSEGRDLFF.

The chain combines TRBV12-5 with TRBJ2-7; no clear D gene. From germline, CDR1 is LGHNT and CDR2 FRNRAP. V was clipped by 2 bases and J by 0 bases, with 8 bases between them. The CDR3 extends over 14 amino acids. CDR3 region: CASGLFPGSYEQYF. The CDR3, as DNA: TGTGCTAGTGGTTTGTTTCCAGGCTCCTACGAGCAGTACTTC.

This clone was picked up a small number of times. This chain links TRBV19 with TRBJ1-5, with D unclear. Trimming took 3 bases from V and 5 from J, leaving 14 bases between them. The CDR3 length is 15 residues. Germline loops: CDR1 LNHDA, CDR2 SQIVND (reference sequence). CDR3 in amino acids: CASSMLHGSDQPQHF. DNA for the CDR3: TGTGCCAGTAGTATGTTACACGGCTCAGATCAGCCCCAGCATTTT.

This clone was recorded a few times. The chain uses TRBV5-1 and TRBJ2-3; D is ambiguous. The CDR3 extends over 15 amino acids. Trimming removed 0 bases at V and 6 bases at J, with 14 bases between. Germline CDR1 reads SGHRS; CDR2 reads YFSETQ. CDR3 nucleotides: TGCGCCAGCAGCTTGGATATCGCCCTCGGGGATACGCAGTATTTT. It yields the protein CASSLDIALGDTQYF.

The CDR3 DNA sequence: TGTGCCAGCAGCGTTCTCCAGGGAGCCTACAATGAGCAGTTCTTC. This encodes CASSVLQGAYNEQFF. V is TRBV9 and J is TRBJ2-1; D possibly uses TRBD1 or TRBD2 (5 bases each). Germline V gene lookup returns CDR1 SGDLS and CDR2 YYNGEE. Trimming removed 2 bases at V and 2 bases at J, with 11 bases between. This CDR3 is 15 amino acids long.

The chain links TRBV30 to TRBJ1-1, with 7 bases identical to TRBD1. There are 13 residues in the CDR3. Germline V gene data show CDR1 as GTSNPN and CDR2 as SVGIG (reference sequence). The trim removed 3 bases at V and 6 bases at J, leaving 7 bases unmatched. The chain's CDR3 is CAWSALGQAEAFF. In DNA form, the CDR3 reads TGTGCCTGGAGCGCACTCGGACAGGCTGAAGCTTTCTTT.

The J gene is TRBJ2-1, the V gene TRBV7-8; 9 bases are shared with TRBD2. The J segment lost 10 bases and the V segment lost 3 bases, leaving 13 bases of the junction unmatched. The CDR3 has 16 amino acids. The germline V gene encodes CDR1 SGHVS and CDR2 FQNEAQ. The CDR3 sequence: CASSFEAGASGKEQFF. The CDR3 nucleotides are TGTGCCAGCAGCTTCGAGGCGGGGGCTAGCGGGAAAGAGCAGTTCTTC.

The V gene is TRBV11-2, the J gene TRBJ2-1; the D is unclear. Germline loops: CDR1 SGHAT, CDR2 FQNNGV. V lost 9 bases and J 1 base, leaving 7 bases between the germline ends. The CDR3 runs 12 residues. CDR3 DNA sequence: TGTGCCAGGAGTTGGTCCTACAATGAGCAGTTCTTC. Encoded protein: CARSWSYNEQFF. Full variable domain (remainder filled in from reference TRBV11-2 and TRBJ2-1): EAGVAQSPRYKIIEKRQSVAFWCNPISGHATLYWYQQILGQGPKLLIQFQNNGVVDDSQLPKDRFSAERLKGVDSTLKIQPAKLEDSAVYLCARSWSYNEQFFGPGTRLTVL.

The genes are TRBV14 and TRBJ2-3; the D is unclear. Trimming shortened V by 3 bases and J by 2 bases, and 9 bases separated the two germline ends. Germline V gene data show CDR1 as SGHDN and CDR2 as FVKESK. CDR3 length: 14 residues. The DNA of the CDR3 is TGTGCCAGCAGCCATCAGCAACTCACAGATACGCAGTATTTT. Translating gives CASSHQQLTDTQYF. Drawing the rest from reference TRBV14 and TRBJ2-3, the complete variable domain is EAGVTQFPSHSVIEKGQTVTLRCDPISGHDNLYWYRRVMGKEIKFLLHFVKESKQDESGMPNNRFLAERTGGTYSTLKVQPAELEDSGVYFCASSHQQLTDTQYFGPGTRLTVL.

The chain recombines TRBV2 with TRBJ1-1; 10 nucleotides line up with TRBD1. V was pared by 7 bases and J by 5 bases, with 7 bases of the junction left unmatched. Germline V gene lookup returns CDR1 SNHLY and CDR2 FYNNEI. The CDR3 extends over 14 amino acids. The CDR3 DNA sequence: TGTGCCAGCACCAAGGACAGGGGGGAAACTGAAGCTTTCTTT. It specifies CASTKDRGETEAFF.

This sequence joins TRBV5-4 and TRBJ1-2; no definite D call. CDR1 and CDR2 from the germline V gene are SGHNT and YYREEE (reference sequence). Trimming left V 6 bases short and J 3 bases short, with 12 bases between. The CDR3 totals 13 residues. CDR3: CASNLDGDYGYTF. The CDR3 nucleotides read TGTGCCAGCAACTTAGACGGTGACTATGGCTACACCTTC.

This clone appeared a few times. The CDR3 DNA is TGCGCCAGCAGAAGTAGCGACAGCTCCTACGAGCAGTACTTC. Translation gives CASRSSDSSYEQYF. This sequence joins TRBV5-1 and TRBJ2-7, with D perhaps assigned TRBD1 or TRBD2 (5 bases each). CDR1 SGHRS and CDR2 YFSETQ come from the germline V gene. This CDR3 contains 14 residues. V was clipped by 5 bases and J by 0 bases, with 12 bases between them. Full variable domain (missing parts from reference TRBV5-1 and TRBJ2-7): KAGVTQTPRYLIKTRGQQVTLSCSPISGHRSVSWYQQTPGQGLQFLFEYFSETQRNKGNFPGRFSGRQFSNSRSEMNVSTLELGDSALYLCASRSSDSSYEQYFGPGTRLTVT.

This sequence joins TRBV11-2 and TRBJ2-7, with TRBD2 identical over 12 bases. The CDR3 has 15 amino acids. Trimming removed 4 bases from V and 2 bases from J; junction bases left unmatched: 3. The germline V gene encodes CDR1 SGHAT and CDR2 FQNNGV. CDR3: CASSYLAGGAYEQYF. In nucleotides, the CDR3 is TGTGCCAGCAGCTACCTAGCGGGAGGGGCCTACGAGCAGTACTTC.

The chain joins TRBV9 to TRBJ2-2; maybe TRBD2 (6 bases). The V end lost 2 bases, the J end lost 4 bases, and 15 bases lay between the germline ends. The CDR3 covers 16 residues. Germline CDR1 reads SGDLS; CDR2 reads YYNGEE. The CDR3 loop reads CASSVGAGPTTGELFF. CDR3 in DNA: TGTGCCAGCAGCGTCGGTGCGGGACCAACCACCGGGGAGCTGTTTTTT.

The J gene is TRBJ1-3, the V gene TRBV18; the match to TRBD1 covers 7 bases. V lost 4 bases to trimming and J lost 4 bases; unmatched junction nucleotides: 10. The CDR3 length is 16 residues. Germline CDR1 and CDR2: KGHSH and LQKENI. CDR3: CASSQPGTAIGNTIYF. The CDR3 DNA follows: TGTGCCAGCTCACAACCCGGGACAGCCATAGGAAACACCATATATTTT.

The V call is TRBV27, the J call TRBJ2-6; D gene uncertain. The CDR3 is made up of 17 amino acids. Between the trimmed V and J ends, which lost 5 bases and 5 bases, there was a span of 19 bases. Germline values: CDR1 MNHEY, CDR2 SMNVEV (reference sequence). The CDR3 reads CASSRRWLQSRANVLTF. The CDR3 region has the DNA TGTGCCAGCAGTAGGCGCTGGCTACAAAGTCGGGCCAACGTCCTGACTTTC.